Shown below are 16 T cell receptor beta chains from a single sample sequenced in a study of shared clonotypes between healthy human individuals. Generated by immunoSEQ multiplex PCR, the TCRdb table keeps only in-frame clones and is missing some. The data show 1,400,000 or so clones, 97% to 99% seen once. Sequencing was carried out using naive CD4+ T cells sorted from blood. Documented subset: CD45RA+ positively selected. The receptors were gathered from a man aged 30 to 45 in good health.

This sequence joins TRBV18 and TRBJ2-1; TRBD2 matches at 14 bases. The germline V gene has CDR1 KGHSH and CDR2 LQKENI. The CDR3 is 15 amino acids. With V trimmed by 6 bases and J by 9 bases, 7 bases remained unmatched. The CDR3 sequence is CASSRGTSGSGEQFF. In nucleotides, the CDR3 is TGTGCCAGCTCCCGAGGGACTAGCGGGAGCGGTGAGCAGTTCTTC.

The chain uses TRBV5-6 and TRBJ2-3, with TRBD1 matching 8 bases. Germline CDR1 reads SGHDT; CDR2 reads YYEEEE. This CDR3 has 14 residues. After removal of 4 bases from V and 2 bases from J, the junction contained 3 bases not matched to a gene. The CDR3 protein is CASSPTGVTDTQYF. The CDR3 DNA is TGTGCCAGCAGCCCGACAGGGGTCACAGATACGCAGTATTTT. Full variable domain (rest looked up from reference TRBV5-6 and TRBJ2-3): DAGVTQSPTHLIKTRGQQVTLRCSPKSGHDTVSWYQQALGQGPQFIFQYYEEEERQRGNFPDRFSGHQFPNYSSELNVNALLLGDSALYLCASSPTGVTDTQYFGPGTRLTVL.

Worth noting for this clone: At one of its ends the junction is not consistent with the germline gene, which may arise from a read error. The chain carries TRBV5-4 and TRBJ2-2; 12 bases fit TRBD2. There are 17 residues in the CDR3. Per germline, CDR1 SGHNT and CDR2 YYREEE (reference sequence). The CDR3, as DNA: TGTGCCAGCAGCTCTTACTGGACTAGCGGGAACTCCGGGGAGCTGTTTTTT. As protein: CASSSYWTSGNSGELFF.

As DNA, the CDR3 is TGTGCCAGCAGCGTCTTCGGAGGGCCCAACACAGATACGCAGTATTTT. This encodes CASSVFGGPNTDTQYF. The chain carries TRBV9 and TRBJ2-3, with TRBD2 as a possible D gene (6 bases). The germline V gene has CDR1 SGDLS and CDR2 YYNGEE. This CDR3 has 16 amino acids. V was cut by 2 bases and J by 2 bases, with 15 bases left in between.

The chain carries TRBV9 and TRBJ2-2; 10 bases match TRBD1. CDR1 is SGDLS and CDR2 is YYNGEE in the germline V gene. Trimming took 0 bases from V and 3 from J; bases not matched to a gene: 5. The CDR3 spans 17 residues. The CDR3 is CASSVGGQGSHTGELFF. The CDR3 DNA reads TGTGCCAGCAGCGTAGGGGGACAGGGGTCTCACACCGGGGAGCTGTTTTTT.

The genes are TRBV7-9 and TRBJ1-3; the match to TRBD1 covers 11 bases. CDR1 and CDR2 from the germline V gene are SEHNR and FQNEAQ (reference sequence). Trimming took 4 bases from V and 6 from J; bases not matched to a gene: 8. This CDR3 has 16 residues. Here the CDR3 DNA reads TGTGCCAGCAGCTCACCACCGGACAGGGGGCCAAACACCATATATTTT. It yields the protein CASSSPPDRGPNTIYF.

V gene TRBV5-4 combines with J gene TRBJ2-7; the match to TRBD2 covers 8 bases. In germline, CDR1 is SGHNT, CDR2 YYREEE (reference sequence). This CDR3 comprises 16 residues. J gave up 3 bases and V 0 bases, and 8 bases lay outside the gene matches. CDR3 DNA sequence: TGTGCCAGCAGCTTGGGGCGGGAGGTAGCGCGCTACGAGCAGTACTTC. Protein: CASSLGREVARYEQYF.

This clone was seen a handful of times. The genes are TRBV5-1 and TRBJ2-7, with a possible D match to TRBD2 (5 bases). The V end was cut by 0 bases, the J end by 6 bases, with 16 bases between. The CDR3 is 15 residues long. From germline, CDR1 is SGHRS and CDR2 YFSETQ. The CDR3 region has the DNA TGCGCCAGCAGCTTGGCCCCGGGGTTAGCAAGCGAGCAGTACTTC. Amino acid sequence: CASSLAPGLASEQYF. Supplemented by reference TRBV5-1 and TRBJ2-7, the full variable domain reads KAGVTQTPRYLIKTRGQQVTLSCSPISGHRSVSWYQQTPGQGLQFLFEYFSETQRNKGNFPGRFSGRQFSNSRSEMNVSTLELGDSALYLCASSLAPGLASEQYFGPGTRLTVT.

The chain couples TRBV7-9 to TRBJ1-2; no clear D. Trimming shortened V by 5 bases and J by 8 bases, and 15 bases separated the two germline ends. Germline V gene lookup returns CDR1 SEHNR and CDR2 FQNEAQ (reference sequence). This CDR3 comprises 13 residues. The DNA for the CDR3 is TGTGCCAGCAGCAGCAGTACTGGGTCCGGCTACACCTTC. Translating it yields CASSSSTGSGYTF.

V usage is TRBV9 and J usage is TRBJ2-7, with a possible D match to TRBD1 (5 bases). The germline CDR1 and CDR2 sequences are SGDLS and YYNGEE. The length of the CDR3 is 16 residues. Between the trimmed V and J ends, which lost 3 bases and 3 bases, there was a span of 19 bases. CDR3 region: CASSAPRQPLRYEQYF. In DNA, the CDR3 is TGTGCCAGCAGCGCCCCGAGACAGCCTCTCCGCTACGAGCAGTACTTC.

Note on this clone: Other DNA sequences of this sample code for an identical CDR3. The CDR3 protein is CATSRAREGTYEQYF. The CDR3 DNA follows: TGTGCCACCAGCAGAGCGCGGGAGGGTACCTACGAGCAGTACTTC. The chain recombines TRBV15 with TRBJ2-7; TRBD2 matches at 9 bases. The CDR3 length is 15 residues. Germline assignment: CDR1 LNHNV and CDR2 YYDKDF (reference sequence). The ends lost 1 base at V and 2 bases at J; junction bases unmatched: 3.

CDR3 sequence: CSVEPRGAAANEQFF. Written as DNA, the CDR3 is TGCAGCGTTGAACCCAGGGGAGCCGCTGCCAATGAGCAGTTCTTC. The chain is built from TRBV29-1 and TRBJ2-1; possible D gene TRBD1, 6 bases. V lost 2 bases, J lost 6 bases, and 17 bases lay in between. The germline V gene encodes CDR1 SQVTM and CDR2 ANQGSEA. CDR3 size: 15 residues.

The chain uses TRBV6-5 and TRBJ1-5; D remains unclear. From germline, CDR1 is MNHEY and CDR2 SVGAGI. Deletions cut 2 bases from V and 5 bases from J, with 7 bases between. The CDR3 runs to 13 residues. The CDR3 DNA sequence: TGTGCCAGCAGTTACCTAAAAGATCAGCCCCAGCATTTT. Translation: CASSYLKDQPQHF.

The chain links TRBV5-8 to TRBJ1-2; tentatively, D is TRBD1 (5 bases). The germline CDR1 and CDR2 sequences are SGHTS and YDEGEE. There are 14 residues in the CDR3. V dropped 5 bases and J dropped 5 bases, with 16 bases sitting between them. The CDR3 sequence is CASREVGTGYGYTF. Written as DNA, the CDR3 is TGTGCCAGCAGGGAGGTGGGTACAGGATATGGCTACACCTTC.

V and J are TRBV9 and TRBJ2-7; the D call may be TRBD1 or TRBD2 (7 bases each). The germline gives CDR1 SGDLS, CDR2 YYNGEE. The CDR3 totals 14 residues. Trimming took off 4 bases at V and 1 base at J, with 12 bases between the two ends. CDR3 protein: CASSTQGGSYEQYF. Written as DNA, the CDR3 is TGTGCCAGCAGCACTCAGGGGGGGTCCTACGAGCAGTACTTC. The variable domain in full, with the rest retrieved from reference TRBV9 and TRBJ2-7, is DSGVTQTPKHLITATGQRVTLRCSPRSGDLSVYWYQQSLDQGLQFLIQYYNGEERAKGNILERFSAQQFPDLHSELNLSSLELGDSALYFCASSTQGGSYEQYFGPGTRLTVT.

The chain recombines TRBV6-6 with TRBJ2-1; 9 bases match TRBD2. Germline lookup yields CDR1 MNHNY and CDR2 SVGAGI (reference sequence). Unmatched junction bases numbered 6, after V lost 5 bases and J lost 4 bases. The CDR3 runs to 15 residues. This CDR3 is CASSLRLAEYNEQFF. CDR3 coding DNA: TGTGCCAGCAGTCTCCGACTAGCGGAGTACAATGAGCAGTTCTTC.